This TCR beta chain is from a study of T cells in Graves' hyperthyroidism and ophthalmopathy. General observations from the study: Most thyroid clonotypes expanded above 0.001 appeared in blood too. For ophthalmopathy, model prediction preceded onset by a median roughly 6.5 months.

Per the germline V gene, CDR1 is MNHNS and CDR2 is SASEGT. There are 13 residues in the CDR3. The germline V and J ends were trimmed by 4 bases and 15 bases, with 16 bases remaining between them. About this clonotype itself: Its antigen is not known.

Newly diagnosed patients aged 18 to 65 had hyperthyroidism of under 2 months' duration. Uncontrolled infection, other autoimmune disease, pregnancy and lactation each barred patients from inclusion. Amplification of TCR beta CDR3 regions used RNA as the template. The HTBI set primed first-round TCR CDR3 RT-PCR. A single record per CDR3 protein comes from TCRdb applying MiXCR to the multiplex PCR reads. The repertoire includes a few hundred thousand distinct CDR3 sequences, more than 12% of them detected once, and about an eighth sits in the top ten. The chain joins TRBV6-1 to TRBJ1-6, with D unclear. The sequence was obtained from a woman in her thirties or forties with Graves' hyperthyroidism that later progressed to Graves' ophthalmopathy. Material for sequencing was blood. The CDR3 sequence is CASSGAPFGHLHF. CDR3 bases: TGTGCCAGCAGTGGCGCGCCGTTTGGCCACCTCCACTTT.